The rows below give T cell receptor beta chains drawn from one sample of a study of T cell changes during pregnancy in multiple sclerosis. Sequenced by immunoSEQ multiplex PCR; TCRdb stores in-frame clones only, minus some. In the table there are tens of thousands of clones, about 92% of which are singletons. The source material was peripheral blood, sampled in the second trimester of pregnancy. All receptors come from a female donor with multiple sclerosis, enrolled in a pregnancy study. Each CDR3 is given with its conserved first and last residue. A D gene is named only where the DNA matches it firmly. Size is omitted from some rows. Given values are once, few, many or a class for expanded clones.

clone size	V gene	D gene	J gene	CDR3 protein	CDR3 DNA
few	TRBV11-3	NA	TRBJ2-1	CASSPSTSYNEQFF	TGTGCCAGCAGTCCTAGCACCTCCTACAATGAGCAGTTCTTC
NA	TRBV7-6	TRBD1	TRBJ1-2	CASSPAGTGFDGYTF	TGTGCCAGCAGCCCCGCCGGGACAGGTTTCGATGGCTACACCTTC
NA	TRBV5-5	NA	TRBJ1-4	CASATNYLATNEKLFF	TGTGCCAGCGCCACTAATTACCTTGCAACTAATGAAAAACTGTTTTTT
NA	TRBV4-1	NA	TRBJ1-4	CASSQGVGREKLFF	TGCGCCAGCAGCCAAGGAGTGGGGCGGGAAAAACTGTTTTTT
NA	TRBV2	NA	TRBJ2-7	CASRGHSYEQYF	TGTGCCAGCAGGGGCCATTCCTACGAGCAGTACTTC
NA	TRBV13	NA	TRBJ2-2	CASSLGGGLTGELFF	TGTGCCAGCAGCTTAGGGGGGGGTCTCACCGGGGAGCTGTTTTTT
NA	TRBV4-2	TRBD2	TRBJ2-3	CASSRLAGEGTDTQYF	TGTGCCAGCAGTCGACTAGCGGGGGAGGGCACAGATACGCAGTATTTT
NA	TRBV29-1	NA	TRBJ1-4	CSTGGATNEKLFF	TGCAGCACGGGGGGGGCAACTAATGAAAAACTGTTTTTT
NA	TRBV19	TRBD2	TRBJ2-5	CASSSGGAYETQYF	TGTGCCAGTAGTAGCGGGGGGGCCTATGAGACCCAGTACTTC
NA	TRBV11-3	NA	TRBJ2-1	CASSLRTTDGNINEQFF	TGTGCCAGCAGCCTAAGGACAACAGACGGTAATATCAATGAGCAGTTCTTC
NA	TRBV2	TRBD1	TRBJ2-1	CASGGDRAPYNEQFF	TGTGCCAGCGGGGGGGACAGGGCGCCCTACAATGAGCAGTTCTTC
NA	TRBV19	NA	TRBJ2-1	CASSNETVYSYNEQFF	TGTGCCAGTAGTAACGAGACAGTATACTCCTACAATGAGCAGTTCTTC
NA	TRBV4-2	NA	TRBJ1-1	CASSQDYGNTEAFF	TGTGCCAGCAGCCAAGATTACGGGAACACTGAAGCTTTCTTT
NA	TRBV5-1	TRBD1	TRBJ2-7	CASSSGTGDEQYF	TGCGCCAGCAGCTCTGGGACAGGGGACGAGCAGTACTTC
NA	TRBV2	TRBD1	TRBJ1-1	CASKLQGGTEAFF	TGTGCCAGCAAGCTCCAGGGGGGAACTGAAGCTTTCTTT
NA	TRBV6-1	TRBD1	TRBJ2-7	CASSPGQRSYEQYF	TGTGCCAGCAGCCCGGGACAGCGCTCCTACGAGCAGTACTTC
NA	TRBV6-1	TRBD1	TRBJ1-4	CASSEVGTVTNEKLFF	TGTGCCAGCAGTGAAGTGGGGACAGTTACTAATGAAAAACTGTTTTTT
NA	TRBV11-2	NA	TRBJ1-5	CASSLEGRGNQPQHF	TGTGCCAGCAGCTTAGAAGGTCGGGGGAATCAGCCCCAGCATTTT
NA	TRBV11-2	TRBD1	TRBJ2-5	CASRYPGQGRETQYF	TGTGCCAGCAGATACCCCGGACAGGGCAGAGAGACCCAGTACTTC
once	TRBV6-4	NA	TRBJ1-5	CASSDSNWLRQRVGRRHSNQPQHF	TGTGCCAGCAGTGACTCGAATTGGTTAAGGCAGAGGGTGGGCCGCCGTCATAGCAATCAGCCCCAGCATTTT
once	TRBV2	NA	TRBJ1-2	CASNAEGYGYTF	TGTGCCAGCAACGCTGAGGGCTATGGCTACACCTTC
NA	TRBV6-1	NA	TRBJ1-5	CASSERLGQPQHF	TGTGCCAGCAGTGAAAGACTAGGTCAGCCCCAGCATTTT
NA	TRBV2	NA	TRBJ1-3	CARAGGANTIYF	TGTGCCAGGGCGGGGGGGGCCAACACCATATATTTT
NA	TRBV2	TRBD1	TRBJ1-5	CASSDMGDRDNQPQHF	TGTGCCAGCAGTGATATGGGGGACAGGGATAATCAGCCCCAGCATTTT
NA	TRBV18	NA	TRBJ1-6	CASSPGADNSPLHF	TGTGCCAGCTCACCAGGGGCAGATAATTCACCCCTCCACTTT
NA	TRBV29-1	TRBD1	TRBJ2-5	CSVGGTGGAETQYF	TGCAGCGTTGGAGGGACAGGGGGCGCAGAGACCCAGTACTTC
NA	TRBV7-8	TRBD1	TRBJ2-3	CASSTGGRWDTQYF	TGTGCCAGCAGCACAGGGGGCCGCTGGGATACGCAGTATTTT
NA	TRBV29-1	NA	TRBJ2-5	CSVRSVLIQETQYF	TGCAGCGTCCGTAGCGTACTAATCCAAGAGACCCAGTACTTC
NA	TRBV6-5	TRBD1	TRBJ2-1	CASSTGTVEFF	TGTGCCAGCAGTACCGGGACAGTGGAGTTCTTC
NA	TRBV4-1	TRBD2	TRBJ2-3	CASSRDGAGGSTDTQYF	TGCGCCAGCAGCCGGGACGGAGCGGGGGGCAGCACAGATACGCAGTATTTT
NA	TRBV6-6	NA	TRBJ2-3	CASSYEEDTQYF	TGTGCCAGCAGTTACGAAGAGGATACGCAGTATTTT
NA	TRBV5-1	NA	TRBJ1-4	CASSSLGGQNEKLFF	TGCGCCAGCAGCTCCCTCGGGGGGCAGAATGAAAAACTGTTTTTT
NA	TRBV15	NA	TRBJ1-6	CATSATDSPLHF	TGTGCCACCAGCGCCACGGATTCACCCCTCCACTTT
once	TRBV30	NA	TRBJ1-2	CAWMGQTNYGYTF	TGTGCCTGGATGGGGCAGACCAACTATGGCTACACCTTC
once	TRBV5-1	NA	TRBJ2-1	CASSADWGPNEQFF	TGCGCCAGCAGCGCCGATTGGGGGCCCAATGAGCAGTTCTTC
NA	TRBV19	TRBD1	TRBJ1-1	CASSFGTGLTEAFF	TGTGCCAGTAGTTTCGGGACAGGGTTGACTGAAGCTTTCTTT
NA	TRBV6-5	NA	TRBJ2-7	CASSSGVSYEQYF	TGTGCCAGCAGCTCAGGGGTCTCCTACGAGCAGTACTTC
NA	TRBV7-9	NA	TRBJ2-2	CASSSGGTAANTGELFF	TGTGCCAGCAGCTCAGGGGGGACAGCCGCGAACACCGGGGAGCTGTTTTTT
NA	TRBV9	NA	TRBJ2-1	CASSSARASYNEQFF	TGTGCCAGCAGCTCCGCTCGAGCCTCCTACAATGAGCAGTTCTTC
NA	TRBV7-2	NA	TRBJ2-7	CASSLYQGSYEQYF	TGTGCCAGCAGCTTATATCAGGGCTCCTACGAGCAGTACTTC
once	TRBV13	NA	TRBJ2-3	CASSSSGSNHPNTQYF	TGTGCCAGCAGCTCTTCAGGTTCAAATCACCCAAATACGCAGTATTTT
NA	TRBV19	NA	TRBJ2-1	CASTKGGPLRTNNEQFF	TGTGCCAGTACCAAAGGGGGACCTCTGAGAACAAACAATGAGCAGTTCTTC
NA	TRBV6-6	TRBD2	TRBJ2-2	CASSISGGVNTGELFF	TGTGCCAGCAGTATTAGCGGGGGGGTTAACACCGGGGAGCTGTTTTTT
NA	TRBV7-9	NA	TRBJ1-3	CASQGISGNTIYF	TGTGCTTCGCAGGGGATTTCTGGAAACACCATATATTTT
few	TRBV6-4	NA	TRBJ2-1	CASSGDNHGEQFF	TGTGCCAGCAGCGGGGACAACCACGGTGAGCAGTTCTTC
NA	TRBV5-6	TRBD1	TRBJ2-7	CASSVGTGIIEQYF	TGTGCCAGCAGCGTCGGGACAGGGATCATCGAGCAGTACTTC